A selection of T cell receptor beta chains follows, all from one sample in a study of shared clonotypes between healthy human individuals. Only in-frame clones appear in the TCRdb table, and some are missing; sequencing was by immunoSEQ multiplex PCR. In the table there are about 980,000 clones, around three quarters of which are singletons. Sequenced sample: memory CD4+ T cells sorted from blood. These receptors originate from a man aged 18 to 29 in good health. Each CDR3 is given with its conserved first and last residue. The D gene is left open where the match is weak. Expanded clones are given a class, and other clones once, few, many or no size at all.

v_call,d_call,clone_size,j_call,cdr3_aa,cdr3_nt
TRBV15,-,-,TRBJ1-3,CATSRGPDRGTGNTIYF,TGTGCCACCAGCAGAGGGCCGGACAGAGGAACTGGAAACACCATATATTTT
TRBV29-1,TRBD1,once,TRBJ2-5,CSTGTGTGETQYF,TGCAGCACCGGGACAGGGACTGGAGAGACCCAGTACTTC
TRBV5-6,-,-,TRBJ1-3,CASSVGGQGSGNTIYF,TGTGCCAGCAGCGTGGGGGGCCAGGGGTCCGGAAACACCATATATTTT
TRBV5-6,-,few,TRBJ2-3,CASSLGRYTQYF,TGTGCCAGCAGCTTGGGAAGGTATACGCAGTATTTT
TRBV5-4,-,-,TRBJ1-1,CASSLPGHTLRTEAFF,TGTGCCAGCAGCTTGCCGGGACACACCCTGCGCACTGAAGCTTTCTTT
TRBV11-2,-,many,TRBJ2-1,CASSSAGTGSYNEQFF,TGTGCCAGCAGCTCCGCCGGGACTGGCTCCTACAATGAGCAGTTCTTC
TRBV5-8,-,many,TRBJ1-2,CASSFFTGQSYGYTF,TGTGCCAGCAGCTTTTTTACAGGACAGTCCTATGGCTACACCTTC
TRBV5-6,TRBD1,-,TRBJ1-4,CASSRQMGQENEKLFF,TGTGCCAGCAGCCGCCAAATGGGACAGGAGAATGAAAAACTGTTTTTT
TRBV5-4,TRBD2,few,TRBJ2-2,CASSLDLAGNTGELFF,TGTGCCAGCAGCTTGGATCTAGCGGGTAACACCGGGGAGCTGTTTTTT
TRBV5-1,-,-,TRBJ2-2,CASSFSQDTGELFF,TGCGCCAGCAGCTTTAGTCAGGACACCGGGGAGCTGTTTTTT
TRBV6-9,TRBD1,-,TRBJ1-6,CASSYSKPRDSNSPLHF,TGTGCCAGCAGTTATTCGAAACCCCGGGACAGTAATTCACCCCTCCACTTT
TRBV5-1,-,once,TRBJ2-2,CASSLGAAQSNTGELFF,TGCGCCAGCAGCTTGGGGGCGGCTCAATCGAACACCGGGGAGCTGTTTTTT
TRBV15,-,-,TRBJ2-2,CATSRVKNTGELFF,TGTGCCACCAGCAGGGTAAAGAACACCGGGGAGCTGTTTTTT
TRBV18,-,-,TRBJ2-7,CASSNRQESSYEQYF,TGTGCCAGCTCTAACCGACAGGAGAGCTCCTACGAGCAGTACTTC
TRBV10-3,TRBD2,-,TRBJ2-1,CAISASREGSEQFF,TGTGCCATCAGTGCTAGCAGGGAGGGATCTGAGCAGTTCTTC
TRBV4-2,-,many,TRBJ2-1,CASSQGGTYNEQFF,TGTGCCAGCAGCCAAGGGGGGACTTACAATGAGCAGTTCTTC
TRBV2,-,few,TRBJ1-1,CASSDFGVNTEAFF,TGTGCCAGCAGTGACTTCGGGGTAAACACTGAAGCTTTCTTT
TRBV6-5,-,-,TRBJ2-5,CASRKVKQGETQYF,TGTGCCAGCAGAAAGGTCAAACAGGGAGAGACCCAGTACTTC
TRBV19,TRBD1,once,TRBJ1-5,CASNPLTGTINQPQHF,TGTGCCAGTAATCCTCTGACAGGGACTATCAATCAGCCCCAGCATTTT
TRBV4-1,-,-,TRBJ1-1,CASSQAARGLTEAFF,TGCGCCAGCAGCCAAGCCGCCAGGGGTTTGACTGAAGCTTTCTTT
TRBV6-5,TRBD1,-,TRBJ1-4,CASSEQGASGKLFF,TGTGCCAGCAGCGAACAGGGGGCCTCGGGAAAACTGTTTTTT
TRBV10-1,-,once,TRBJ2-5,CASSPGKETQYF,TGCGCCAGCAGTCCAGGGAAGGAGACCCAGTACTTC
TRBV7-2,-,-,TRBJ1-1,CASSPGGDATEAFF,TGTGCCAGCAGCCCCGGCGGGGACGCCACTGAAGCTTTCTTT
TRBV5-4,TRBD2,-,TRBJ2-3,CASSREGGDTQYF,TGTGCCAGCAGCCGGGAGGGCGGGGATACGCAGTATTTT
TRBV12-2,-,-,TRBJ2-6,CASRWGISTQSRANVLTF,TGTGCAAGTCGCTGGGGCATCTCCACACAAAGTCGGGCCAACGTCCTGACTTTC
TRBV30,TRBD1,-,TRBJ2-7,CAWSTSGDRSSYEQYF,TGTGCCTGGAGCACATCGGGGGACAGGTCCTCCTACGAGCAGTACTTC
TRBV18,TRBD1,-,TRBJ2-3,CASSLQSPGTGFADTQYF,TGTGCCAGCTCACTCCAATCTCCCGGGACAGGTTTCGCAGATACGCAGTATTTT
TRBV30,-,-,TRBJ1-1,CAWRIGTNTEAFF,TGTGCCTGGAGAATAGGCACGAACACTGAAGCTTTCTTT
TRBV9,TRBD1,once,TRBJ1-4,CASSAGGPNEKLFF,TGTGCCAGCAGCGCAGGGGGCCCTAATGAAAAACTGTTTTTT
TRBV5-1,-,-,TRBJ2-2,CASSLAPVSGRGYTGELFF,TGCGCCAGCAGCTTGGCCCCGGTTTCAGGCCGGGGCTACACCGGGGAGCTGTTTTTT
TRBV10-3,-,-,TRBJ2-7,CAISSLRDEQYF,TGTGCCATCAGTTCCCTGAGAGACGAGCAGTACTTC
TRBV5-6,-,few,TRBJ1-2,CASSLTDALSIDTF,TGTGCCAGCAGTTTGACCGACGCTCTCTCGATTGACACCTTC
TRBV10-1,-,-,TRBJ2-3,CASSEFQGNSAQYF,TGCGCCAGCAGTGAGTTTCAGGGAAATAGTGCGCAGTATTTT
TRBV6-1,-,few,TRBJ1-6,CASSGGATNSPLHF,TGTGCCAGCAGTGGAGGAGCTACAAATTCACCCCTCCACTTT
TRBV19,-,-,TRBJ1-3,CASSIAPPARNTIYF,TGTGCCAGTAGTATAGCCCCCCCGGCTCGGAACACCATATATTTT
TRBV7-2,-,-,TRBJ2-7,CASSTIGDHYEQYF,TGTGCCAGCAGCACAATCGGGGACCACTACGAGCAGTACTTC
TRBV5-4,-,-,TRBJ2-7,CASSFKIGSYEQYF,TGTGCCAGCAGCTTTAAGATCGGGTCCTACGAGCAGTACTTC